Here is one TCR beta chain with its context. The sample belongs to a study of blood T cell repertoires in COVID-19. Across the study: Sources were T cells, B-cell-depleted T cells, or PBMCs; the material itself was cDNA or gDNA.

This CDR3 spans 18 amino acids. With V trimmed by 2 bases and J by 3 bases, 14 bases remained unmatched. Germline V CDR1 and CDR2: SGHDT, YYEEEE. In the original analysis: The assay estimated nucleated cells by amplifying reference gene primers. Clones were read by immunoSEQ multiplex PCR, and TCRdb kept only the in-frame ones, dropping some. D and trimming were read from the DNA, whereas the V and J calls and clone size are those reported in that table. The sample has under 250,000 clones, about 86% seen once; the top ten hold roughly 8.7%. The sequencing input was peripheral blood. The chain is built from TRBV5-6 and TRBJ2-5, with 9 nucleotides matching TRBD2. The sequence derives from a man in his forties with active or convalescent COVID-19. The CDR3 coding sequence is TGTGCCAGCAGCTTAGCGGGGGGTCGACTTACGTTGGAAGAGACCCAGTACTTC. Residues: CASSLAGGRLTLEETQYF.